Shown below are 19 T cell receptor beta chains from a single sample sequenced in a study of cytomegalovirus exposure and HLA in healthy donors. 13 Jbeta primers and 60 Vbeta primers were used for the PCR. The repertoire was sequenced with immunoSEQ multiplex PCR; TCRdb's copy has only in-frame clones and lacks some. This sample has about 190,000 clones, with approximately 70% found just once. Sequencing input: PBMCs. All receptors derive from a woman in her twenties or thirties in good health and CMV-seropositive.

This clone appeared a few times. The chain combines TRBV6-1 with TRBJ2-7, with a weak D call TRBD1 (5 bases). Germline V lookup: CDR1 MNHNS, CDR2 SASEGT. The germline V and J ends were trimmed by 2 bases and 2 bases, with 10 bases remaining between them. The CDR3 consists of 14 residues. CDR3 DNA: TGTGCCAGCAGTGAAAGTACAGGAACCTACGAGCAGTACTTC. Encoded protein: CASSESTGTYEQYF.

This clone was seen just once. The gene calls are TRBV4-2 and TRBJ2-1; possibly TRBD2 for D (6 bases). The CDR3 sequence is 14 residues long. Trimming left V 3 bases short and J 2 bases short, with 8 bases between. CDR1 LGHNA and CDR2 YNFKEQ come from the germline V gene. The CDR3 bases are TGTGCCAGCAGCCAGGCGGGGACCTACAATGAGCAGTTCTTC. Translating gives CASSQAGTYNEQFF.

This chain connects TRBV5-1 to TRBJ2-5; possible D gene TRBD2, 5 bases. The CDR3 length is 14 residues. Germline V gene sequence: CDR1 SGHRS, CDR2 YFSETQ. V lost 3 bases and J lost 1, with 10 bases in between. The CDR3, as DNA: TGCGCCAGCAGCTGGACGGGGTCCCAAGAGACCCAGTACTTC. This codes for CASSWTGSQETQYF. The complete variable domain, with remaining parts taken from reference TRBV5-1 and TRBJ2-5, reads KAGVTQTPRYLIKTRGQQVTLSCSPISGHRSVSWYQQTPGQGLQFLFEYFSETQRNKGNFPGRFSGRQFSNSRSEMNVSTLELGDSALYLCASSWTGSQETQYFGPGTRLLVL.

The CDR3 loop is CASSPTGNSYNEQFF. The CDR3 nucleotides are TGTGCCAGCAGCCCGACAGGGAACTCCTACAATGAGCAGTTCTTC. The rearrangement uses TRBV5-4 and TRBJ2-1, with TRBD1 matching over 7 bases. Trimming at V came to 4 bases and at J to 0 bases, leaving 4 bases not matched to a gene. The CDR3 has 15 amino acids. Germline V gene data show CDR1 as SGHNT and CDR2 as YYREEE (reference sequence).

The rearrangement joins TRBV4-2 to TRBJ2-3; 12 nucleotides match TRBD2. There are 20 residues in the CDR3. Looked up from germline, CDR1 is LGHNA and CDR2 is YNFKEQ. Trimming at V came to 4 bases and at J to 2 bases, leaving 16 bases not matched to a gene. The CDR3 loop reads CASSLRTSGIPFSATDTQYF. The DNA for the CDR3 is TGTGCCAGCAGCCTACGGACTAGCGGGATTCCATTTTCGGCCACAGATACGCAGTATTTT.

This chain links TRBV19 with TRBJ2-3; possible D gene TRBD1, 5 bases. The CDR3 consists of 14 residues. V was trimmed by 4 bases and J by 0 bases, leaving 8 bases between them. CDR1 is LNHDA, CDR2 SQIVND, per germline (reference sequence). This chain's CDR3 is CASSTTASTDTQYF. CDR3 sequence (DNA): TGTGCCAGTAGTACGACAGCTAGCACAGATACGCAGTATTTT.

J is TRBJ2-1 and V is TRBV11-2; 13 bases are a match to TRBD2. Looked up from germline, CDR1 is SGHAT and CDR2 is FQNNGV. Unmatched junction bases numbered 1, after V lost 1 base and J lost 7 bases. This CDR3 has 15 amino acids. This chain's CDR3 is CASSLGTSGRNEQFF. The CDR3 DNA sequence: TGTGCCAGCAGCTTAGGGACTAGCGGGAGAAATGAGCAGTTCTTC.

The V call is TRBV5-1, the J call TRBJ1-1; 7 positions match TRBD1. The CDR3 contains 12 residues. V was pared by 0 bases and J by 10 bases, with 3 bases of the junction left unmatched. CDR1 is SGHRS and CDR2 is YFSETQ in the germline V gene. CDR3 sequence (DNA): TGCGCCAGCAGCTTGGCCAGGGGGGCAGCTTTCTTT. Protein product: CASSLARGAAFF.

V gene TRBV19 combines with J gene TRBJ2-1, with TRBD1 identical over 7 bases. With V trimmed by 6 bases and J by 1 base, 18 bases remained unmatched. Germline V gene data show CDR1 as LNHDA and CDR2 as SQIVND (reference sequence). CDR3 size: 19 residues. The CDR3, as DNA: TGTGCCAGTAGGAGACAGGGTGGGATACCGTCAGGATCCTACAATGAGCAGTTCTTC. The encoded protein is CASRRQGGIPSGSYNEQFF.

This chain joins TRBV19 and TRBJ2-5, with D hard to call. The CDR3 length is 12 residues. Trimming shortened V by 6 bases and J by 4 bases, and 9 bases separated the two germline ends. Germline V gives CDR1 LNHDA, CDR2 SQIVND (reference sequence). The DNA for the CDR3 is TGTGCCAGTAGAGGCTGGAGAGAGACCCAGTACTTC. It yields the protein CASRGWRETQYF.

The CDR3 DNA reads as TGTGCCAGCAGCGCGACTAGCGGGTTTGGCGGGGAGCTGTTTTTT. Amino acids: CASSATSGFGGELFF. The chain recombines TRBV9 with TRBJ2-2; 10 nucleotides agree with TRBD2. V lost 3 bases and J lost 7; bases outside the gene matches: 6. The CDR3 extends over 15 amino acids. From germline, CDR1 is SGDLS and CDR2 YYNGEE.

The V and J genes are TRBV19 and TRBJ1-2; D perhaps matches TRBD1 (6 bases). This CDR3 spans 15 amino acids. The V end lost 5 bases, the J end lost 4 bases, and 17 bases lay between the germline ends. Germline CDR1 and CDR2: LNHDA and SQIVND (reference sequence). The CDR3 sequence is CASSPTHLQGYGYTF. The CDR3 DNA reads as TGTGCCAGTAGTCCCACCCACTTACAGGGCTATGGCTACACCTTC. Complete variable domain (other parts from reference TRBV19 and TRBJ1-2): DGGITQSPKYLFRKEGQNVTLSCEQNLNHDAMYWYRQDPGQGLRLIYYSQIVNDFQKGDIAEGYSVSREKKESFPLTVTSAQKNPTAFYLCASSPTHLQGYGYTFGSGTRLTVV.

The V call is TRBV4-1, the J call TRBJ2-1; 12 bases are shared with TRBD2. The CDR3 runs 17 residues. V dropped 0 bases and J dropped 7; count of bases not matched to a gene: 7. Per germline, CDR1 MGHRA and CDR2 YSYEKL. CDR3 in amino acids: CASSQEPSGRAGNEQFF. In DNA, the CDR3 is TGCGCCAGCAGCCAAGAACCTAGCGGGAGGGCGGGGAATGAGCAGTTCTTC.

This clone was detected only a few times. V and J are TRBV6-5 and TRBJ1-5; D unclear. V was clipped by 7 bases and J by 4 bases, with 11 bases between them. Germline lookup yields CDR1 MNHEY and CDR2 SVGAGI. The CDR3 length is 13 residues. The CDR3 here is CASTVQLNQPQHF. In DNA form, the CDR3 reads TGTGCCAGCACTGTACAGCTGAATCAGCCCCAGCATTTT.

The gene calls are TRBV28 and TRBJ1-1, with 7 bases that match TRBD1. The J segment lost 7 bases and the V segment lost 3 bases, leaving 2 bases of the junction unmatched. Germline loops: CDR1 MDHEN, CDR2 SYDVKM. The CDR3 sequence is 12 residues long. In DNA, the CDR3 is TGTGCCAGCAGTTTGACAGGGCTTGAAGCTTTCTTT. It codes for CASSLTGLEAFF.

This chain links TRBV29-1 with TRBJ2-3; the match to TRBD2 covers 11 bases. Germline assignment: CDR1 SQVTM and CDR2 ANQGSEA. CDR3 length: 17 amino acids. V shed 0 bases and J 6 bases; nucleotides not matched to a gene: 11. The CDR3 spells CSVEDLLAGVMDDTQYF. The CDR3 region has the DNA TGCAGCGTTGAAGATCTACTAGCGGGAGTGATGGATGATACGCAGTATTTT.

The chain uses TRBV27 and TRBJ2-6; D unclear. This CDR3 contains 17 residues. Deletions cut 5 bases from V and 0 bases from J, with 14 bases between. Germline V CDR1 and CDR2: MNHEY, SMNVEV (reference sequence). The CDR3 here is CASSRVADPSGANVLTF. The CDR3 DNA reads TGTGCCAGCAGTCGGGTGGCTGACCCCTCTGGGGCCAACGTCCTGACTTTC.

The genes are TRBV6-6 and TRBJ2-1; D perhaps matches TRBD2 (5 bases). The CDR3 is 16 amino acids. V lost 2 bases and J 0 bases, leaving 11 bases between the germline ends. Germline V CDR1 and CDR2: MNHNY, SVGAGI (reference sequence). The CDR3 nucleotides are TGTGCCAGCAGTTACGCTCTAGCAGGCTCCTACAATGAGCAGTTCTTC. Amino acid sequence: CASSYALAGSYNEQFF.

The V and J genes are TRBV5-1 and TRBJ1-3; D not certain. The germline V and J ends were trimmed by 0 bases and 0 bases, with 16 bases remaining between them. Looked up from germline, CDR1 is SGHRS and CDR2 is YFSETQ. CDR3 length equals 18 residues. The chain's CDR3 is CASSLGPILTSSGNTIYF. CDR3 coding DNA: TGCGCCAGCAGCTTGGGCCCGATACTTACCTCCTCTGGAAACACCATATATTTT.